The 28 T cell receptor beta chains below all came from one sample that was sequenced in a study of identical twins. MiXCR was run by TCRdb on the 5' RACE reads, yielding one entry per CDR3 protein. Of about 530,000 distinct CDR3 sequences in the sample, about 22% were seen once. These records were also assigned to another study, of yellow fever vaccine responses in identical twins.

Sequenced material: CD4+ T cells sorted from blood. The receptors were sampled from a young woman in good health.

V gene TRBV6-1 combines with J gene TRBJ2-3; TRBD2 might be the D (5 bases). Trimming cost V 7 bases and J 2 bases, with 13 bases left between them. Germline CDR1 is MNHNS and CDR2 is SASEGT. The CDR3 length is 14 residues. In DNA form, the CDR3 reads TGTGCCAGCAAATCAGCGGTGCCCACAGATACGCAGTATTTT. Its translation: CASKSAVPTDTQYF.

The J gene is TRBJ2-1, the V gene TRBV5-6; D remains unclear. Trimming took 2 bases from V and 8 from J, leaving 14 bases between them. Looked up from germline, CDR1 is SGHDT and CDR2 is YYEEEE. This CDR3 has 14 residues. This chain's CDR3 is CASSFGSLSDEQFF. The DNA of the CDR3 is TGTGCCAGCAGCTTTGGTTCCCTGTCTGATGAGCAGTTCTTC.

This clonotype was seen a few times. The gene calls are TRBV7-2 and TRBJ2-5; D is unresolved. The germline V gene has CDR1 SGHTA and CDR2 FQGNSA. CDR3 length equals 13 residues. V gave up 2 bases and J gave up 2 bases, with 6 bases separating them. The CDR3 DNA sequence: TGTGCCAGCAGCTTATGGCGTCAAGAGACCCAGTACTTC. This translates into CASSLWRQETQYF.

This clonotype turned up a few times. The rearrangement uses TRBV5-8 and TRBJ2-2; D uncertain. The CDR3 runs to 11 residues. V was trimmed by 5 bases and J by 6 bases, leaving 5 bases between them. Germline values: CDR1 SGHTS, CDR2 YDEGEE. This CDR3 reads CASRQSGELFF. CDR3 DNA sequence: TGTGCCAGCAGACAGTCCGGGGAGCTGTTTTTT.

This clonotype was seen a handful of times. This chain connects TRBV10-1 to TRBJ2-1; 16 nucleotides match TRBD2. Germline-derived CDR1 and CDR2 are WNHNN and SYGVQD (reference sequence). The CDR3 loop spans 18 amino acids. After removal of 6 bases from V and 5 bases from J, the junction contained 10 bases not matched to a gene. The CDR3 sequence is CASSESVGTSGRDNEQFF. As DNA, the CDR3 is TGCGCCAGCAGCGAAAGTGTAGGGACTAGCGGGAGGGACAATGAGCAGTTCTTC.

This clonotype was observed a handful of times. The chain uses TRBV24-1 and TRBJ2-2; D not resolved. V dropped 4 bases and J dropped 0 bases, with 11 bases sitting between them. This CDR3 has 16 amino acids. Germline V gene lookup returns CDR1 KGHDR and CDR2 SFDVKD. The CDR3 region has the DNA TGTGCCACCAGTGAACGGCAGAGAACGAACACCGGGGAGCTGTTTTTT. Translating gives CATSERQRTNTGELFF.

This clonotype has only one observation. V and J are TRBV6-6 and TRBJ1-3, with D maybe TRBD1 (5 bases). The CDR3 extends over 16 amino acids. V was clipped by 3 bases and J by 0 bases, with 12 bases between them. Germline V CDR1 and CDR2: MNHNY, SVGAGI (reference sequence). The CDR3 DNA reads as TGTGCCAGCAGTTATGGGACGCCGGCCTCTGGAAACACCATATATTTT. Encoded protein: CASSYGTPASGNTIYF.

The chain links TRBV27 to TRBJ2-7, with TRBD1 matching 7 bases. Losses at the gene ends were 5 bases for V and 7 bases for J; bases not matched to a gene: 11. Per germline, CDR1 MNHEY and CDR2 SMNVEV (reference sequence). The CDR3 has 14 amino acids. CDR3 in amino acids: CASSGKGTDTEQYF. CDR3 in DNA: TGTGCCAGCAGTGGAAAAGGGACAGATACGGAGCAGTACTTC.

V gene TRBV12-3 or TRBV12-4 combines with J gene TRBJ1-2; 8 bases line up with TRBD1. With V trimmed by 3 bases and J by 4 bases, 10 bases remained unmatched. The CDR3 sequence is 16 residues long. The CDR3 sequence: CASSLLPTGASYGYTF. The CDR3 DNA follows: TGTGCCAGCAGTTTGCTACCGACAGGGGCAAGCTATGGCTACACCTTC.

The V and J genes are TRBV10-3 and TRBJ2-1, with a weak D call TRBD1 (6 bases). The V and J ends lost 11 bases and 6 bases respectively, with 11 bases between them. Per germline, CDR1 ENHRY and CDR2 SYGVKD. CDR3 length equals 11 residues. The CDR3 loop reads CAARTVNEQFF. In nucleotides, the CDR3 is TGTGCCGCCCGGACAGTCAATGAGCAGTTCTTC.

This CDR3 is CASRPPGLADLEQFF. The CDR3, as DNA: TGTGCCAGCAGACCACCGGGACTAGCGGACCTTGAGCAGTTCTTC. V and J are TRBV11-3 and TRBJ2-1; 11 bases agree with TRBD2. The CDR3 runs 15 residues. J gave up 9 bases and V 6 bases, and 10 bases lay outside the gene matches. The germline CDR1 and CDR2 sequences are SGHNT and YENEEA.

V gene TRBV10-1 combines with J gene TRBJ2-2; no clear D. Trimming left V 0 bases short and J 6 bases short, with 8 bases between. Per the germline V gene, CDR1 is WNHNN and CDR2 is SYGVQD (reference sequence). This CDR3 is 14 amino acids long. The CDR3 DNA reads TGCGCCAGCAGTGAGTCGAAGCGTGCCGGGGAGCTGTTTTTT. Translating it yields CASSESKRAGELFF.

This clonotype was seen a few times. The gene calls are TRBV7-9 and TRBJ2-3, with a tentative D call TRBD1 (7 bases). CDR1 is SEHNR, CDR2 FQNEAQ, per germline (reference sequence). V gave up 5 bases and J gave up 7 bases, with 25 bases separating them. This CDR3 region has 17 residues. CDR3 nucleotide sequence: TGTGCCAGCAGCCCCGACCTCAAATTGACAGGGAGGAATACGCAGTATTTT. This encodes CASSPDLKLTGRNTQYF.

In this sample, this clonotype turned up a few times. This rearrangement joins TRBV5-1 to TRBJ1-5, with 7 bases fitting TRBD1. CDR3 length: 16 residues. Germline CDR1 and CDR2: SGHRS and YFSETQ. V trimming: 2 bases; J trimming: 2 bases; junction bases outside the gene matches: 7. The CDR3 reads CASSFGGDSGNQPQHF. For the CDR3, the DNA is TGCGCCAGCAGCTTCGGTGGGGACAGCGGCAATCAGCCCCAGCATTTT.

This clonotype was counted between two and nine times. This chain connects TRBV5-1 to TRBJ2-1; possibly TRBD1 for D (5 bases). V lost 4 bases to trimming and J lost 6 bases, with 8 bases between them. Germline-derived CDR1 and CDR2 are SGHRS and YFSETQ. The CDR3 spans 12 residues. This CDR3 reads CASSGAPNEQFF. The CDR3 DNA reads TGCGCCAGCAGCGGGGCACCCAATGAGCAGTTCTTC.

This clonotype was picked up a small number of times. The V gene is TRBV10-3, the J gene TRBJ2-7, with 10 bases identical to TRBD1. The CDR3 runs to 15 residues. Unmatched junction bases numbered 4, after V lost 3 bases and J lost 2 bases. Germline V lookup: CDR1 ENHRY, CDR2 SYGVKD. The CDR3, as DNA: TGTGCCATCAGTGACCGGGACAGGGGTCCCTACGAGCAGTACTTC. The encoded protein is CAISDRDRGPYEQYF.

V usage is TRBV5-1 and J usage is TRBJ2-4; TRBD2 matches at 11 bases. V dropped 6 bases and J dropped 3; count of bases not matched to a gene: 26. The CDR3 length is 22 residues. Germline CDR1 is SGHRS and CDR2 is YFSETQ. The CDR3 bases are TGCGCCAGCAAAATTTTCCCGAGTAGCGGGGGGGCCGGGGAATTCGACAAAAACATTCAGTACTTC. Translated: CASKIFPSSGGAGEFDKNIQYF.

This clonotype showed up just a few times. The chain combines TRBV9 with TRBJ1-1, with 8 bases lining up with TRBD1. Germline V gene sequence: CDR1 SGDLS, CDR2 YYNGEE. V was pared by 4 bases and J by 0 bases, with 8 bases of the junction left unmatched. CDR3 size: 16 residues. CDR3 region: CASSQRGDRMNTEAFF. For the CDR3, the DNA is TGTGCCAGCAGCCAAAGGGGGGACAGGATGAACACTGAAGCTTTCTTT.

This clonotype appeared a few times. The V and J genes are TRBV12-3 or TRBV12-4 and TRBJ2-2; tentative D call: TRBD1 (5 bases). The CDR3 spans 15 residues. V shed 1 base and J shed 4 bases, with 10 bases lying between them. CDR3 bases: TGTGCCAGCAGTTTAGGGCAGGGTCGCACCGGGGAGCTGTTTTTT. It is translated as CASSLGQGRTGELFF.

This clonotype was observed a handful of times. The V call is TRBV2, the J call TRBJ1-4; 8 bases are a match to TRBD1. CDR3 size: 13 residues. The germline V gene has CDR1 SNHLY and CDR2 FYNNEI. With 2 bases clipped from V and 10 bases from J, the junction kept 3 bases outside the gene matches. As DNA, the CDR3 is TGTGCCAGCAGTGAAATGGGGACAGGAAAACTGTTTTTT. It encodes CASSEMGTGKLFF.

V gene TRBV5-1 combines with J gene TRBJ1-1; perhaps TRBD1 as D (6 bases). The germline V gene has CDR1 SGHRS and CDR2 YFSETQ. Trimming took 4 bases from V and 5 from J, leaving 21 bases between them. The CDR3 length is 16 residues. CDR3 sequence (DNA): TGCGCCAGCAGCACCGCATTTGGGGGGGCGCAAACTGAAGCTTTCTTT. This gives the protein CASSTAFGGAQTEAFF. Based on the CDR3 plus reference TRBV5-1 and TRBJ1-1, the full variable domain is KAGVTQTPRYLIKTRGQQVTLSCSPISGHRSVSWYQQTPGQGLQFLFEYFSETQRNKGNFPGRFSGRQFSNSRSEMNVSTLELGDSALYLCASSTAFGGAQTEAFFGQGTRLTVV.

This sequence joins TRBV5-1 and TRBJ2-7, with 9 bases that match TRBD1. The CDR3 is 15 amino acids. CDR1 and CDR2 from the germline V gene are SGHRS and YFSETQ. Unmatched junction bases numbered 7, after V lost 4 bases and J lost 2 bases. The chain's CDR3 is CASSPDRGGTYEQYF. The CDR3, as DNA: TGCGCCAGCAGCCCGGACAGGGGAGGGACCTACGAGCAGTACTTC.

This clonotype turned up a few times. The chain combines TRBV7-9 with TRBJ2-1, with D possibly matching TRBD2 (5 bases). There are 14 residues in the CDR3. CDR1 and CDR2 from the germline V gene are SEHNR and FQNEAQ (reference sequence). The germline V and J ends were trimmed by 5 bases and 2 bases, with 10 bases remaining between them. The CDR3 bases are TGTGCCAGCAGCGAGGCGGGCACCTACAATGAGCAGTTCTTC. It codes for CASSEAGTYNEQFF.

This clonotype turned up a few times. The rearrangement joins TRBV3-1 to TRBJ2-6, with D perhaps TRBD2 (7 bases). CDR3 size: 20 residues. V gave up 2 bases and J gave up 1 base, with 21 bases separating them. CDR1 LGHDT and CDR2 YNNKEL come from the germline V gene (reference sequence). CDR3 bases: TGTGCCAGCAGCCAATATGGGGGCCGGGACTATACGTCTGGGGCCAACGTCCTGACTTTC. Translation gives CASSQYGGRDYTSGANVLTF.

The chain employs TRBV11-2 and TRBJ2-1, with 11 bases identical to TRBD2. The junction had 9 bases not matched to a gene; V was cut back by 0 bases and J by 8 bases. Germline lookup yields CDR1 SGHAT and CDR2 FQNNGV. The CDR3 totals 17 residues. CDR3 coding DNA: TGTGCCAGCAGCTTAGACCTCCGGACTAGCGGGTGGCATGAGCAGTTCTTC. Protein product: CASSLDLRTSGWHEQFF.

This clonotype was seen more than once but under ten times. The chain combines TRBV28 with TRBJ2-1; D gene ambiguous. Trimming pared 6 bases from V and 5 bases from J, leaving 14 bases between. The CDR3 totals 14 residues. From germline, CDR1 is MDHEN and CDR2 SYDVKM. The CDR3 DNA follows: TGTGCCAGCAGGGATGGTACCGGTGACAATGAGCAGTTCTTC. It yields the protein CASRDGTGDNEQFF.

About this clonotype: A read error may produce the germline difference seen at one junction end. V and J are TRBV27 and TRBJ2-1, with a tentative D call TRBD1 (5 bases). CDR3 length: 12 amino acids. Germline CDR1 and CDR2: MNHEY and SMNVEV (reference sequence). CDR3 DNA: TGTGCCAGCAGGCGACTTCAGGGTACCGCAGTCTTC. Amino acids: CASRRLQGTAVF.

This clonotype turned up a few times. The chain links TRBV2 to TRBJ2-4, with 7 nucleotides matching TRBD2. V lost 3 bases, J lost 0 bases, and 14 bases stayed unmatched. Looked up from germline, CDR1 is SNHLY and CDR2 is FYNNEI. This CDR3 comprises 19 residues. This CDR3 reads CASSESASGLLLAKNIQYF. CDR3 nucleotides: TGTGCCAGCAGTGAGTCGGCTAGCGGACTCCTGCTAGCCAAAAACATTCAGTACTTC. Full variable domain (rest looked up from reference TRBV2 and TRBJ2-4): EPEVTQTPSHQVTQMGQEVILRCVPISNHLYFYWYRQILGQKVEFLVSFYNNEISEKSEIFDDQFSVERPDGSNFTLKIRSTKLEDSAMYFCASSESASGLLLAKNIQYFGAGTRLSVL.